One and the same sample provided the 4 T cell receptor beta chains below, sequenced in a study of T cells after posttransplantation cyclophosphamide. Busulfan-fludarabine conditioning, marrow transplant, and cyclophosphamide on days +3 and +4 were administered. Clones were sequenced by immunoSEQ multiplex PCR, and TCRdb holds only the in-frame ones, with some missing. The sample includes about 7,900 clones, none of them occurring once. The sample was PBMCs, taken after an allogeneic stem cell transplant with post-transplant cyclophosphamide. The receptors shown here come from a male patient in his thirties who received an allogeneic stem cell transplant from an unrelated donor, was CMV-positive, and had acute and chronic GVHD. T cells may partly derive from the graft donor.

Many counts were recorded for this clone. This sequence joins TRBV18 and TRBJ1-1, with D tentatively TRBD1 (5 bases). Germline CDR1 is KGHSH and CDR2 is LQKENI. The CDR3 has 12 residues. V was shortened by 3 bases and J by 11 bases, with 13 bases between the two germline ends. The CDR3 region has the DNA TGTGCCAGCTCACCGTCGCAAGGGGTGGCTTTCTTT. Protein product: CASSPSQGVAFF.

This clone was detected ten times or more. The chain recombines TRBV30 with TRBJ1-1; 7 positions agree with TRBD1. CDR1 is GTSNPN and CDR2 is SVGIG in the germline V gene (reference sequence). The CDR3 totals 13 residues. The junction had 2 bases not matched to a gene; V was cut back by 3 bases and J by 1 base. This chain's CDR3 is CAWRGGTNTEAFF. CDR3 DNA: TGTGCCTGGAGAGGGGGCACGAACACTGAAGCTTTCTTT.

This clone was seen ten or more times. The chain recombines TRBV7-2 with TRBJ2-7; 13 bases line up with TRBD2. The trim removed 5 bases at V and 5 bases at J, leaving 3 bases unmatched. Germline CDR1 SGHTA, CDR2 FQGNSA. The CDR3 runs 14 residues. The CDR3 DNA is TGTGCCAGCAGCCGGGGACTAGCGGGGAACGAGCAGTACTTC. It is translated as CASSRGLAGNEQYF.

This clone was detected ten times or more. J is TRBJ1-5 and V is TRBV4-2, with D unresolved. The CDR3 length is 17 residues. Germline CDR1 is LGHNA and CDR2 is YNFKEQ. Trimming took 0 bases from V and 0 from J, leaving 12 bases between them. The DNA of the CDR3 is TGTGCCAGCAGCCAAGAATTAGGGCCGTATAGCAATCAGCCCCAGCATTTT. Amino acids: CASSQELGPYSNQPQHF.